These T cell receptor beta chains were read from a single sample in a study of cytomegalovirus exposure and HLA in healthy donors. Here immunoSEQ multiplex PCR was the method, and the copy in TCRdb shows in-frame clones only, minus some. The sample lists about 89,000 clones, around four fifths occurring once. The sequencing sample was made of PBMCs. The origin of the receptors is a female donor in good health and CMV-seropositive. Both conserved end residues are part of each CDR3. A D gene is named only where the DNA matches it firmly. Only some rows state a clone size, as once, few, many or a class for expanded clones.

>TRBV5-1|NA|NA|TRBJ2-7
TGCGCCAGCAGCGTTTCCGGGACACCCTACGAGCAGTACTTC
CASSVSGTPYEQYF
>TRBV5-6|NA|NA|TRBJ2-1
TGTGCCAGCAGCTTAGGAGGGAGCCCCTCGAGGGGGCAGTTCTTC
CASSLGGSPSRGQFF
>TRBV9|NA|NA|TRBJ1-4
TGTGCCAGTGGGGGGGGCGTACTCTCAACTAATGAAAAACTGTTTTTT
CASGGGVLSTNEKLFF
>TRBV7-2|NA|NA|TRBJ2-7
TGTGCCAGCAGCCCTCAAAGGGGGTACGAGCAGTACTTC
CASSPQRGYEQYF
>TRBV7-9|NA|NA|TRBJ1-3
TGTGCCAGCAGCTCACTGGGCGCCTCTGGAAACACCATATATTTT
CASSSLGASGNTIYF
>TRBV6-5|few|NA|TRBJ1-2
TGTGCCAGCAGTCCCGACGACAGGAACTATGGCTACACCTTC
CASSPDDRNYGYTF
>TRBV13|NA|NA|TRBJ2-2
TGTGCCAGCAGCTTAGGGCCCTTCCAAACTAGCACCGGGGAGCTGTTTTTT
CASSLGPFQTSTGELFF
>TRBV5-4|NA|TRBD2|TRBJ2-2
TGTGCCAGCAGCCAGCGGGAACTCCGGGCCGGGGAGCTGTTTTTT
CASSQRELRAGELFF
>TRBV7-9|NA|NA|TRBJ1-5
TGTGCCAGCAGCTCACTTGGGGGCGGTGGGAATCAGCCCCAGCATTTT
CASSSLGGGGNQPQHF
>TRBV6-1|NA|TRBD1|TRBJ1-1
TGTGCCAGCAGTGAACCTCACAGGGGGCGTCTGAACACTGAAGCTTTCTTT
CASSEPHRGRLNTEAFF
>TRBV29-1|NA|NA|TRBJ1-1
TGCATCGGTTCCCCGGGACACAAAATGAACACTGAAGCTTTCTTT
CIGSPGHKMNTEAFF
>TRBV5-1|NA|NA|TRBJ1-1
TGCGCCAGCAGCACCGGCGCCACAGAAATCAACACTGAAGCTTTCTTT
CASSTGATEINTEAFF
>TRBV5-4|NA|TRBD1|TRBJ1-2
TGTGCCAGCAGCTTGGAACAGGGGACGGCTAACTATGGCTACACCTTC
CASSLEQGTANYGYTF
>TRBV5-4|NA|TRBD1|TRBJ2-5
TGTGCCAGCAGCTTAAACAGGGGGCAAGAGACCCAGTACTTC
CASSLNRGQETQYF
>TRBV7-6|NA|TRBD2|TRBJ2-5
TGTGCCAGCAGCTTAGGAATCTTTGAGCGGGGTCAAGAGACCCAGTACTTC
CASSLGIFERGQETQYF
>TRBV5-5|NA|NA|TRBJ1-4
TGTGCCAGCAGCTTGGACCAGGGTGAAAAACTGTTTTTT
CASSLDQGEKLFF
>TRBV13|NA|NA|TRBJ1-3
TGTGCCAGCAGCTTGGGTACGGGGGGCGGTGGACCTGGAAACACCATATATTTT
CASSLGTGGGGPGNTIYF
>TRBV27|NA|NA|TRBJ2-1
TGTGCCAGCAGTCCCTCCCCCCCAGGGTGGAATGAGCAGTTCTTC
CASSPSPPGWNEQFF
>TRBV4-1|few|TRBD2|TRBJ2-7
TGCGCCAGCAGCCAAGTCATCCCGGGACTAGTAAGGGGCGAGCAGTACTTC
CASSQVIPGLVRGEQYF
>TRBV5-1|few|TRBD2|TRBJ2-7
TGCGCCAGCAGCTTGGGGGGCCCCGGGACTAGTTTTACCTACGAGCAGTACTTC
CASSLGGPGTSFTYEQYF
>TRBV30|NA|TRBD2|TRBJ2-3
TGTGCCTGGAGTGTAACACTAGCGGGCACAGATACGCAGTATTTT
CAWSVTLAGTDTQYF
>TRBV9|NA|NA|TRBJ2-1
TGTGCCAGCAGCGCGACTATTTACAATGAGCAGTTCTTC
CASSATIYNEQFF